One and the same sample provided the 24 T cell receptor beta chains below, sequenced in a study of Ad26.COV2.S vaccination and SARS-CoV-2 variants. Using immunoSEQ multiplex PCR, the repertoire was profiled, and TCRdb retains in-frame clones only, with some absent. The table includes around 340,000 clones, around 88% detected once. Stated treatment: some 20 received Ad26.COV2.S at low or high dose, single or two shots; 5 received placebo; per-sample allocation not given. On day 63 after the first injection, vaccine and placebo recipients gave samples. The sequenced sample was peripheral blood, obtained in a trial of Ad26.COV2.S vaccine versus placebo. Source of these receptors: a person aged 18 to 65 who received the Ad26.COV2.S COVID-19 vaccine or a placebo.

The rearrangement links TRBV19 to TRBJ2-3; D ambiguous. Germline lookup yields CDR1 LNHDA and CDR2 SQIVND (reference sequence). V was pared by 6 bases and J by 0 bases, with 7 bases between. This CDR3 comprises 13 residues. The CDR3 sequence: CASSLASTDTQYF. The CDR3 bases are TGTGCCAGTAGCCTGGCTAGCACAGATACGCAGTATTTT. Looking up the rest from reference TRBV19 and TRBJ2-3 gives the full variable domain: DGGITQSPKYLFRKEGQNVTLSCEQNLNHDAMYWYRQDPGQGLRLIYYSQIVNDFQKGDIAEGYSVSREKKESFPLTVTSAQKNPTAFYLCASSLASTDTQYFGPGTRLTVL.

The genes are TRBV7-9 and TRBJ2-5, with unresolved D. Germline values: CDR1 SEHNR, CDR2 FQNEAQ (reference sequence). The CDR3 loop spans 13 amino acids. V lost 4 bases, J lost 3 bases, and 9 bases lay in between. DNA for the CDR3: TGTGCCAGCAGCTCCGCCTGGGAAGAGACCCAGTACTTC. Its translation: CASSSAWEETQYF. Using reference TRBV7-9 and TRBJ2-5 for the parts outside the CDR3, the full variable domain is DTGVSQNPRHKITKRGQNVTFRCDPISEHNRLYWYRQTLGQGPEFLTYFQNEAQLEKSRLLSDRFSAERPKGSFSTLEIQRTEQGDSAMYLCASSSAWEETQYFGPGTRLLVL.

This clone was detected a few times. This chain links TRBV10-1 with TRBJ1-5, with D possibly TRBD1 on 5 matching bases. Germline V gene sequence: CDR1 WNHNN, CDR2 SYGVQD (reference sequence). The V and J ends lost 8 bases and 4 bases respectively, with 12 bases between them. The CDR3 consists of 13 residues. CDR3 protein: CASVRGSNQPQHF. DNA of the CDR3: TGCGCCAGCGTGAGGGGTTCAAATCAGCCCCAGCATTTT.

V gene TRBV5-6 combines with J gene TRBJ2-1; D is unclear. Germline V gene data show CDR1 as SGHDT and CDR2 as YYEEEE. With 7 bases removed from V and 0 bases from J, the gap between germline ends came to 11 bases. The CDR3 loop spans 14 amino acids. The CDR3 nucleotides read TGTGCCAGCGCATATGGAAACTCCTACAATGAGCAGTTCTTC. It translates to CASAYGNSYNEQFF. Full variable domain (missing parts from reference TRBV5-6 and TRBJ2-1): DAGVTQSPTHLIKTRGQQVTLRCSPKSGHDTVSWYQQALGQGPQFIFQYYEEEERQRGNFPDRFSGHQFPNYSSELNVNALLLGDSALYLCASAYGNSYNEQFFGPGTRLTVL.

This chain joins TRBV6-1 and TRBJ2-7, with D uncertain. The CDR3 sequence is 14 residues long. Trimming took 3 bases from V and 0 from J, leaving 9 bases between them. Germline V CDR1 and CDR2: MNHNS, SASEGT. CDR3 bases: TGTGCCAGCAGTGATGTGGGGATCTCCTACGAGCAGTACTTC. Amino acids: CASSDVGISYEQYF.

The V gene is TRBV6-6, the J gene TRBJ1-4, with a tentative D call TRBD1 (6 bases). CDR1 is MNHNY, CDR2 SVGAGI, per germline (reference sequence). The germline V and J ends were trimmed by 11 bases and 4 bases, with 14 bases remaining between them. The CDR3 spans 13 residues. The DNA for the CDR3 is TGTGCCGGGAGAAGGGGGATTAATGAAAAACTGTTTTTT. It specifies CAGRRGINEKLFF.

This clone was seen only a few times. The CDR3 loop reads CASSQDRGSNEQFF. In DNA form, the CDR3 reads TGTGCCAGCAGCCAAGATCGGGGCTCCAATGAGCAGTTCTTC. The chain has TRBV4-2 and TRBJ2-1, with D possibly called TRBD1 or TRBD2 (5 bases each). The CDR3 spans 14 residues. CDR1 is LGHNA and CDR2 is YNFKEQ in the germline V gene. Trimming took off 0 bases at V and 6 bases at J, with 9 bases between the two ends.

The gene calls are TRBV7-3 and TRBJ2-3; TRBD1 matches at 7 bases. V lost 5 bases, J lost 6 bases, and 5 bases stayed unmatched. The CDR3 is made up of 13 amino acids. CDR1 and CDR2 (germline): SGHTA, FQGTGA. The CDR3 region has the DNA TGTGCCAGCAGCGCGACAGGGTCGGATACGCAGTATTTT. Translating gives CASSATGSDTQYF.

The chain recombines TRBV7-8 with TRBJ2-1, with D unclear. There are 15 residues in the CDR3. Germline CDR1 SGHVS, CDR2 FQNEAQ. Trimming stripped 2 bases from V and 10 bases from J, with 18 bases between. CDR3 sequence reads: CASSLNTASGTEQFF. The CDR3 coding sequence is TGTGCCAGCAGCTTAAATACGGCTAGTGGAACGGAGCAGTTCTTC.

The V and J genes are TRBV7-8 and TRBJ2-1, with D perhaps TRBD1 (6 bases). Looked up from germline, CDR1 is SGHVS and CDR2 is FQNEAQ. The ends were cut back, 4 bases at V and 7 bases at J, with 11 bases in the middle. This CDR3 region has 13 residues. The CDR3 sequence is CASSSGQHNEQFF. The CDR3 bases are TGTGCCAGCAGCTCGGGACAACATAATGAGCAGTTCTTC. The whole variable domain, remainder taken from reference TRBV7-8 and TRBJ2-1, is GAGVSQSPRYKVAKRGQDVALRCDPISGHVSLFWYQQALGQGPEFLTYFQNEAQLDKSGLPSDRFFAERPEGSVSTLKIQRTQQEDSAVYLCASSSGQHNEQFFGPGTRLTVL.

This clone was observed once. This chain connects TRBV19 to TRBJ1-2; possible D gene TRBD1, 5 bases. Germline V CDR1 and CDR2: LNHDA, SQIVND (reference sequence). V was cut by 6 bases and J by 0 bases, with 20 bases left in between. The CDR3 is 17 amino acids. Here the CDR3 DNA reads TGTGCCAGTAGATCCTGGGGGTCGAGGAACCCTAACTATGGCTACACCTTC. Translating gives CASRSWGSRNPNYGYTF.

The chain combines TRBV15 with TRBJ1-6; no firm D call. Trimming removed 5 bases from V and 6 bases from J, with 14 bases in between. Germline loops: CDR1 LNHNV, CDR2 YYDKDF (reference sequence). The CDR3 covers 15 residues. CDR3 residues: CATSLRTAINSPLHF. CDR3 DNA: TGTGCCACCAGCTTAAGGACGGCGATTAATTCACCCCTCCACTTT. Full variable domain (remainder filled in from reference TRBV15 and TRBJ1-6): DAMVIQNPRYQVTQFGKPVTLSCSQTLNHNVMYWYQQKSSQAPKLLFHYYDKDFNNEADTPDNFQSRRPNTSFCFLDIRSPGLGDTAMYLCATSLRTAINSPLHFGNGTRLTVT.

This chain joins TRBV5-1 and TRBJ2-2, with D maybe TRBD1 (6 bases). The CDR3 is 13 amino acids. Trimming cost V 0 bases and J 8 bases, with 8 bases left between them. Germline V gives CDR1 SGHRS, CDR2 YFSETQ. CDR3 loop: CASSLVQGGELFF. CDR3 DNA sequence: TGCGCCAGCAGCTTGGTACAGGGTGGGGAGCTGTTTTTT.

V usage is TRBV7-9 and J usage is TRBJ1-1; no firm D call. The V end was cut by 2 bases, the J end by 6 bases, with 4 bases between. The CDR3 length is 11 residues. CDR1 SEHNR and CDR2 FQNEAQ come from the germline V gene (reference sequence). The DNA for the CDR3 is TGTGCCAGCAGCTTAAGCCCTGAAGCTTTCTTT. Amino acids: CASSLSPEAFF.

V usage is TRBV9 and J usage is TRBJ2-7, with D unclear. The CDR3 runs 14 residues. Trimming removed 4 bases from V and 6 bases from J, with 17 bases in between. Per germline, CDR1 SGDLS and CDR2 YYNGEE. The DNA for the CDR3 is TGTGCCAGCAGCCCGGTGGGATCGGAGAGCGAGCAGTACTTC. This codes for CASSPVGSESEQYF.

This rearrangement joins TRBV30 to TRBJ1-6; weak D call: TRBD1 (5 bases). The germline V gene encodes CDR1 GTSNPN and CDR2 SVGIG (reference sequence). Between the trimmed V and J ends, which lost 0 bases and 10 bases, there was a span of 13 bases. The CDR3 runs 14 residues. The CDR3 DNA reads as TGTGCCTGGAGTGTTGGGACCGAGGAATCACCCCTCCACTTT. It specifies CAWSVGTEESPLHF.

The chain links TRBV5-4 to TRBJ2-1; 9 bases agree with TRBD1. Germline CDR1 is SGHNT and CDR2 is YYREEE (reference sequence). This CDR3 spans 16 amino acids. V lost 0 bases to trimming and J lost 7 bases; unmatched junction nucleotides: 8. The DNA of the CDR3 is TGTGCCAGCAGCTTGGGTCCTACAGGGGGCGCGAATGAGCAGTTCTTC. This sequence encodes CASSLGPTGGANEQFF.

This chain links TRBV10-3 with TRBJ1-2; 8 positions match TRBD1. The germline V gene encodes CDR1 ENHRY and CDR2 SYGVKD. There are 16 residues in the CDR3. The V segment lost 6 bases and the J segment 2 bases; nucleotides outside the gene matches: 11. CDR3 region: CAISQLPGQENYGYTF. DNA of the CDR3: TGTGCCATCAGCCAACTACCGGGACAGGAGAACTATGGCTACACCTTC.

The chain employs TRBV29-1 and TRBJ2-5; tentatively, D is TRBD1 (5 bases). The CDR3 covers 18 residues. CDR1 and CDR2 from the germline V gene are SQVTM and ANQGSEA. V lost 4 bases and J lost 2, with 26 bases in between. In nucleotides, the CDR3 is TGCAGCGTTGTACCCCACCGAAGAAGACAGACTTCTCAAGAGACCCAGTACTTC. This sequence encodes CSVVPHRRRQTSQETQYF.

The chain has TRBV28 and TRBJ2-2; unclear D gene. This CDR3 contains 15 residues. Germline lookup yields CDR1 MDHEN and CDR2 SYDVKM. V gave up 3 bases and J gave up 0 bases, with 8 bases separating them. This chain's CDR3 is CASSLADANTGELFF. DNA for the CDR3: TGTGCCAGCAGTTTGGCAGACGCGAACACCGGGGAGCTGTTTTTT.

The V and J genes are TRBV6-5 and TRBJ1-2, with TRBD1 matching 9 bases. V dropped 6 bases and J dropped 3; count of bases not matched to a gene: 2. The CDR3 covers 13 residues. Germline values: CDR1 MNHEY, CDR2 SVGAGI. The CDR3 DNA is TGTGCCAGCAGAAGGGACAGGGACTATGGCTACACCTTC. It specifies CASRRDRDYGYTF.

The chain links TRBV9 to TRBJ1-1; D might be TRBD1 (6 bases). The V and J ends lost 3 bases and 0 bases respectively, with 12 bases between them. The CDR3 is made up of 15 amino acids. Germline V gene sequence: CDR1 SGDLS, CDR2 YYNGEE. CDR3 region: CASSAQGSMNTEAFF. The CDR3 DNA reads as TGTGCCAGCAGCGCTCAGGGGTCAATGAACACTGAAGCTTTCTTT.

The chain links TRBV7-8 to TRBJ1-6; D is uncertain. Germline values: CDR1 SGHVS, CDR2 FQNEAQ. V was cut by 3 bases and J by 5 bases, with 11 bases left in between. This CDR3 comprises 15 residues. CDR3 protein: CASSFDTLNNSPLHF. CDR3 DNA: TGTGCCAGCAGCTTTGACACCTTGAATAATTCACCCCTCCACTTT.

Notes on this clone: The same CDR3 also results from other DNA sequences found in this sample. The chain recombines TRBV3-1 (or the pseudogene TRBV3-2) with TRBJ1-6; D not certain. CDR3 length equals 16 residues. Germline V gene lookup returns CDR1 LGHDT and CDR2 YNNKEL (reference sequence). The germline V and J ends were trimmed by 0 bases and 0 bases, with 6 bases remaining between them. The CDR3 sequence: CASSQEGSSYNSPLHF. The CDR3 DNA reads TGTGCCAGCAGCCAAGAGGGGAGCTCCTATAATTCACCCCTCCACTTT.